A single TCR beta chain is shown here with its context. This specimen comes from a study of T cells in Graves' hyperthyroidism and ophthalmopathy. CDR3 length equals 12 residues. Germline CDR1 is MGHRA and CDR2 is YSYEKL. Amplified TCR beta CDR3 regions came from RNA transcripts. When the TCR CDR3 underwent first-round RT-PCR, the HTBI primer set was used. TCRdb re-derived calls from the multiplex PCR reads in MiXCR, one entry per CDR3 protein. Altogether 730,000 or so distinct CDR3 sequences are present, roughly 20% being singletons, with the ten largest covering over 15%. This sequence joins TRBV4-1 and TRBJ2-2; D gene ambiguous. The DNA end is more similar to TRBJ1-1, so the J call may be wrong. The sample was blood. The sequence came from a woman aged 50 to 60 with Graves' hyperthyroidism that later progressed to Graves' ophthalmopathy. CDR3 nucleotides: TGCGCCAGCAGCCAAGATTGGGGTAGAGCTTTCTTT. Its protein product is CASSQDWGRAFF.